Given below is one T cell receptor beta chain in context. About 30,000 T cell genomes, or around 0.2 ug DNA, went into the sorted-subset replicate PCRs. Assay used: immunoSEQ multiplex PCR; TCRdb lists only in-frame clones, some missing. The sample has fewer than 1.8 million clones; approximately 98.5% are singletons. The data belong to a study of shared clonotypes between healthy human individuals. Study-wide context: Plates per donor: three CD4 naive, three CD4 memory, two CD8 naive, one CD8 memory.

CDR3 length equals 13 residues. Germline CDR1 reads SGHRS; CDR2 reads YFSETQ. V dropped 2 bases and J dropped 6 bases, with 10 bases sitting between them. This chain joins TRBV5-1 and TRBJ2-3, with no clear D. Material for sequencing was naive CD4+ T cells sorted from blood. Sample subset: CD45RA+ positively selected. The receptor was isolated from a man aged 30 to 39 in good health. As DNA, the CDR3 is TGCGCCAGCAGCTTCCTCCCTGAGGATACGCAGTATTTT. Protein: CASSFLPEDTQYF.